Below, 24 T cell receptor beta chains from the same sample are listed, as sequenced in a study of T cell responses to AZD1222 COVID-19 vaccine. Profiling relied on immunoSEQ multiplex PCR, and the TCRdb table lists in-frame clones only, not all of them. The data contain about 120,000 clones, 87% of them seen just once; the ten biggest clones take up approximately 2.6%. The sample was peripheral blood, taken 28 days after the second AZD1222 dose. These receptors all stem from an adult who received the AZD1222 COVID-19 vaccine.

The chain has TRBV29-1 and TRBJ1-1; D remains ambiguous. The CDR3 covers 12 residues. Germline CDR1 is SQVTM and CDR2 is ANQGSEA. With 3 bases removed from V and 2 bases from J, the gap between germline ends came to 7 bases. The CDR3 loop reads CSVDQSNTEAFF. CDR3 nucleotides: TGCAGCGTTGACCAGTCCAACACTGAAGCTTTCTTT.

The chain joins TRBV7-2 to TRBJ2-5, with D possibly TRBD1 on 6 matching bases. Trimming left V 5 bases short and J 1 base short, with 8 bases between. The germline gives CDR1 SGHTA, CDR2 FQGNSA. CDR3 length equals 13 residues. In DNA, the CDR3 is TGTGCCAGCAGCCCGACAGGCCAAGAGACCCAGTACTTC. It codes for CASSPTGQETQYF. Drawing the rest from reference TRBV7-2 and TRBJ2-5, the complete variable domain is GAGVSQSPSNKVTEKGKDVELRCDPISGHTALYWYRQSLGQGLEFLIYFQGNSAPDKSGLPSDRFSAERTGGSVSTLTIQRTQQEDSAVYLCASSPTGQETQYFGPGTRLLVL.

The genes are TRBV6-5 and TRBJ1-3; D not certain. Germline CDR1 and CDR2: MNHEY and SVGAGI. V lost 8 bases, J lost 0 bases, and 11 bases lay in between. The CDR3 has 14 amino acids. The CDR3 spells CASVPLRSGNTIYF. The CDR3, as DNA: TGTGCCAGCGTCCCACTACGCTCTGGAAACACCATATATTTT.

The CDR3 DNA is TGCGCCAGCAGCCAAGATCCGGCGGGGGGGCCGAGAGATACGCAGTATTTT. It translates to CASSQDPAGGPRDTQYF. The chain uses TRBV4-3 and TRBJ2-3, with 9 positions matching TRBD2. The CDR3 has 17 residues. With 0 bases clipped from V and 5 bases from J, the junction kept 9 bases outside the gene matches. CDR1 LGHNA and CDR2 YSLEER come from the germline V gene.

This rearrangement joins TRBV28 to TRBJ1-5; D call uncertain. This CDR3 region has 15 residues. Trimming took 6 bases from V and 1 from J, leaving 13 bases between them. In germline, CDR1 is MDHEN, CDR2 SYDVKM. CDR3 sequence: CASSILGRSNQPQHF. In DNA, the CDR3 is TGTGCCAGCAGCATTTTGGGGAGAAGCAATCAGCCCCAGCATTTT.

This rearrangement joins TRBV2 to TRBJ1-5; D may be TRBD1 (6 bases). CDR1 is SNHLY, CDR2 FYNNEI, per germline. V shed 5 bases and J shed 0 bases, with 11 bases lying between them. This CDR3 has 15 residues. The CDR3 reads CASSSTGNSNQPQHF. The CDR3 DNA reads as TGTGCCAGCAGTTCTACAGGGAATAGCAATCAGCCCCAGCATTTT. Based on the CDR3 plus reference TRBV2 and TRBJ1-5, the full variable domain is EPEVTQTPSHQVTQMGQEVILRCVPISNHLYFYWYRQILGQKVEFLVSFYNNEISEKSEIFDDQFSVERPDGSNFTLKIRSTKLEDSAMYFCASSSTGNSNQPQHFGDGTRLSIL.

The chain carries TRBV7-8 and TRBJ2-2; 10 bases agree with TRBD2. The germline V gene has CDR1 SGHVS and CDR2 FQNEAQ. The CDR3 is made up of 16 amino acids. V trimming: 5 bases; J trimming: 4 bases; junction bases outside the gene matches: 7. CDR3: CASSATSGAGTGELFF. The CDR3 DNA sequence: TGTGCCAGCAGCGCAACTAGCGGGGCGGGCACCGGGGAGCTGTTTTTT.

The chain couples TRBV18 to TRBJ1-2, with D possibly matching TRBD1 (5 bases). The length of the CDR3 is 14 residues. The germline V gene encodes CDR1 KGHSH and CDR2 LQKENI. V lost 5 bases, J lost 5 bases, and 15 bases lay in between. The CDR3: CASSKTDSLYGYTF. The CDR3 coding sequence is TGTGCCAGCTCAAAAACCGACAGTCTATATGGCTACACCTTC.

This clone was counted a few times. The rearrangement uses TRBV7-2 and TRBJ2-7; the D is unclear. The CDR3 extends over 14 amino acids. The germline V gene has CDR1 SGHTA and CDR2 FQGNSA. The V gene lost 1 base and the J gene lost 4 bases, with 11 bases spanning the gap. The CDR3, as DNA: TGTGCCAGCAGCTTAGGAGACTCAGCTTACGAGCAGTACTTC. As protein: CASSLGDSAYEQYF.

The chain employs TRBV6-2 or TRBV6-3 and TRBJ1-1; D is unclear. This CDR3 has 15 residues. Germline V gene sequence: CDR1 MNHEY, CDR2 SVGEGT. Trimming took 0 bases from V and 4 from J, leaving 12 bases between them. The CDR3 nucleotides read TGTGCCAGCAGTTACTCGTTCCGGGGAGTCACTGAAGCTTTCTTT. Amino acids: CASSYSFRGVTEAFF.

The chain is built from TRBV7-2 and TRBJ1-2, with D perhaps matching TRBD1 (6 bases). This CDR3 has 16 residues. Germline CDR1 is SGHTA and CDR2 is FQGNSA. V was clipped by 1 base and J by 0 bases, with 12 bases between them. The CDR3 sequence is CASSLVRTDTNYGYTF. CDR3 coding DNA: TGTGCCAGCAGCTTAGTGCGGACAGATACTAACTATGGCTACACCTTC.

The chain is built from TRBV4-3 and TRBJ2-2, with 9 bases lining up with TRBD1. From germline, CDR1 is LGHNA and CDR2 YSLEER. CDR3 length: 17 residues. The J segment lost 5 bases and the V segment lost 0 bases, leaving 7 bases of the junction unmatched. For the CDR3, the DNA is TGCGCCAGCAGCCAAGAAGTGGGGACAGGGACAACCGGGGAGCTGTTTTTT. Its translation: CASSQEVGTGTTGELFF.

The rearrangement joins TRBV5-1 to TRBJ1-2, with D tentatively TRBD1 (5 bases). CDR1 SGHRS and CDR2 YFSETQ come from the germline V gene. The CDR3 loop spans 15 amino acids. Trimming pared 4 bases from V and 6 bases from J, leaving 19 bases between. The CDR3 bases are TGCGCCAGCAGCCCGACTCCGGGGGGTCAAAATGGCTACACCTTC. Its protein product is CASSPTPGGQNGYTF.

V gene TRBV6-5 combines with J gene TRBJ2-3; TRBD1 agrees at 7 bases. J was trimmed by 0 bases and V by 7 bases; bases with no gene match: 4. This CDR3 is 14 amino acids long. Germline loops: CDR1 MNHEY, CDR2 SVGAGI. This chain's CDR3 is CASNLGQSTDTQYF. The CDR3 nucleotides are TGTGCCAGCAACTTGGGACAGAGCACAGATACGCAGTATTTT.

This clone was counted between two and nine times. The rearrangement joins TRBV19 to TRBJ2-3; D might be TRBD2 (6 bases). The CDR3 covers 16 residues. The V end lost 6 bases, the J end lost 4 bases, and 20 bases lay between the germline ends. Germline V gives CDR1 LNHDA, CDR2 SQIVND (reference sequence). The CDR3: CASRESGFRRADTQYF. Written as DNA, the CDR3 is TGTGCCAGTAGGGAGTCAGGTTTTCGGAGGGCAGATACGCAGTATTTT.

This chain links TRBV19 with TRBJ1-2; D gene uncertain. The CDR3 contains 14 residues. Trimming left V 3 bases short and J 6 bases short, with 14 bases between. Per germline, CDR1 LNHDA and CDR2 SQIVND (reference sequence). CDR3 DNA: TGTGCCAGTAGTATTCAGACCCAAGACAATGGCTACACCTTC. Protein sequence: CASSIQTQDNGYTF.

The chain uses TRBV28 and TRBJ1-5, with TRBD1 identical over 9 bases. Unmatched junction bases numbered 14, after V lost 8 bases and J lost 6 bases. CDR3 length: 16 amino acids. CDR1 and CDR2 (germline): MDHEN, SYDVKM. This CDR3 is CASRKQGAKWFQPQHF. The CDR3 DNA reads TGTGCCAGCCGGAAACAGGGGGCTAAGTGGTTTCAGCCCCAGCATTTT.

The rearrangement uses TRBV6-1 and TRBJ1-2; D uncertain. This CDR3 is 13 amino acids long. The V gene lost 2 bases and the J gene lost 4 bases, with 8 bases spanning the gap. Germline lookup yields CDR1 MNHNS and CDR2 SASEGT. In DNA, the CDR3 is TGTGCCAGCAGTGAATATGGCCCCTATGGCTACACCTTC. Amino acid sequence: CASSEYGPYGYTF.

The genes are TRBV19 and TRBJ1-2, with a weak D call TRBD1 (6 bases). CDR3 length: 12 amino acids. Trimming cost V 1 base and J 8 bases, with 8 bases left between them. Germline V gene lookup returns CDR1 LNHDA and CDR2 SQIVND (reference sequence). In DNA, the CDR3 is TGTGCCAGTAGTATAGCAGACAGGGGCTACACCTTC. It codes for CASSIADRGYTF.

The chain is built from TRBV3-1 (or the pseudogene TRBV3-2) and TRBJ1-2; TRBD1 matches at 8 bases. The CDR3 runs 14 residues. V shed 4 bases and J 7 bases; nucleotides not matched to a gene: 8. Germline CDR1 and CDR2: LGHDT and YNNKEL (reference sequence). The CDR3 reads CASSLTGGVGGYTF. The CDR3 DNA is TGTGCCAGCAGCCTCACAGGGGGAGTAGGTGGCTACACCTTC.

The V gene is TRBV7-2, the J gene TRBJ1-1, with D possibly being TRBD1 (5 bases). Per the germline V gene, CDR1 is SGHTA and CDR2 is FQGNSA. The ends were cut back, 5 bases at V and 4 bases at J, with 14 bases in the middle. CDR3 size: 14 residues. The CDR3 DNA reads as TGTGCCAGCAGCCGGCCGGTCGGGGGCACTGAAGCTTTCTTT. This codes for CASSRPVGGTEAFF. The full variable domain, rest sourced from reference TRBV7-2 and TRBJ1-1, is GAGVSQSPSNKVTEKGKDVELRCDPISGHTALYWYRQSLGQGLEFLIYFQGNSAPDKSGLPSDRFSAERTGGSVSTLTIQRTQQEDSAVYLCASSRPVGGTEAFFGQGTRLTVV.

This sequence joins TRBV15 and TRBJ2-3, with TRBD1 identical over 10 bases. J was trimmed by 0 bases and V by 3 bases; bases with no gene match: 0. This CDR3 has 15 amino acids. Germline CDR1 and CDR2: LNHNV and YYDKDF (reference sequence). The CDR3 region is CATSRDRGSTDTQYF. In nucleotides, the CDR3 is TGTGCCACCAGCAGGGACAGGGGGAGCACAGATACGCAGTATTTT.

In this sample, this clone turned up once. The V call is TRBV28, the J call TRBJ1-2, with TRBD1 matching 12 bases. There are 16 residues in the CDR3. With V trimmed by 5 bases and J by 6 bases, 10 bases remained unmatched. The germline CDR1 and CDR2 sequences are MDHEN and SYDVKM. CDR3 in amino acids: CASSPPGQGAGDGYTF. The CDR3, as DNA: TGTGCCAGCAGTCCACCGGGACAGGGGGCGGGGGATGGCTACACCTTC.

The chain is built from TRBV6-4 and TRBJ1-5, with 7 nucleotides matching TRBD1. J lost 5 bases, V lost 5 bases, and 3 bases had no gene match. Germline V gives CDR1 MRHNA, CDR2 SNTAGT. The CDR3 runs 13 residues. This CDR3 is CASSPDRDQPQHF. CDR3 nucleotides: TGTGCCAGCAGTCCCGACAGGGATCAGCCCCAGCATTTT.